This entry lists 13 T cell receptor beta chains sequenced from one sample in a study of T-cell reconstitution after alpha-beta-depleted transplantation in children. Construction of the TCRbeta library involved unique molecular identifiers. TCRdb re-called the PCR reads with MiXCR, one entry per CDR3 protein. The data hold over 200,000 distinct CDR3 sequences, with roughly 9.1% observed a single time. Source: PBMCs, mostly from graft donor cells, taken 360 days after TCRalphabeta/CD19-depleted stem cell transplant. The receptors here all came from a male patient aged 2-10 years who had a stem cell transplant for acute myeloid leukemia, so the T cells may come from the graft donor.

Many counts were recorded for this clonotype. The V and J genes are TRBV29-1 and TRBJ2-7; 8 nucleotides align to TRBD1. Unmatched junction bases numbered 5, after V lost 7 bases and J lost 0 bases. Germline CDR1 and CDR2: SQVTM and ANQGSEA. The CDR3 contains 13 residues. The CDR3 spells CSAGQGLSYEQYF. The CDR3 nucleotides are TGCAGCGCTGGACAGGGACTCTCCTACGAGCAGTACTTC.

This clonotype occurred a few times. The chain has TRBV7-9 and TRBJ2-2; D perhaps matches TRBD1 (6 bases). V shed 7 bases and J shed 0 bases, with 15 bases lying between them. CDR1 is SEHNR, CDR2 FQNEAQ, per germline (reference sequence). CDR3 size: 16 residues. CDR3 coding DNA: TGTGCCAGCACCGCGATTAAGGGGGCGAACACCGGGGAGCTGTTTTTT. Its translation is CASTAIKGANTGELFF.

This clonotype was detected ten times or more. The genes are TRBV4-3 and TRBJ1-1, with a weak D call TRBD1 (6 bases). The CDR3 sequence is 12 residues long. CDR1 is LGHNA, CDR2 YSLEER, per germline. The V end lost 4 bases, the J end lost 7 bases, and 10 bases lay between the germline ends. The CDR3 region is CASSRGTNEAFF. The CDR3 coding sequence is TGCGCCAGCAGCCGGGGGACAAATGAAGCTTTCTTT.

This clonotype has only a few counts. V gene TRBV20-1 combines with J gene TRBJ1-2, with TRBD1 as a possible D gene (5 bases). Germline V gene sequence: CDR1 DFQATT, CDR2 SNEGSKA (reference sequence). The CDR3 sequence is 15 residues long. V was shortened by 2 bases and J by 4 bases, with 17 bases between the two germline ends. The CDR3 region is CSARLDRGGLYGYTF. As DNA, the CDR3 is TGCAGTGCTAGACTAGATCGTGGGGGTCTCTATGGCTACACCTTC.

This clonotype was seen a handful of times. The chain couples TRBV12-3 or TRBV12-4 to TRBJ1-1; the D is unclear. The V end was cut by 5 bases, the J end by 5 bases, with 15 bases between. This CDR3 has 14 residues. Written as DNA, the CDR3 is TGTGCCAGCAGTCGATCTCCGGCTGGGACTGAAGCTTTCTTT. The encoded protein is CASSRSPAGTEAFF.

V usage is TRBV2 and J usage is TRBJ2-4; D perhaps matches TRBD2 (6 bases). The V gene's germline CDR1 is SNHLY and CDR2 FYNNEI. Trimming removed 8 bases from V and 1 base from J, with 9 bases in between. The CDR3 extends over 13 amino acids. The CDR3 coding sequence is TGTGCCAGCGGAGGGTTTGCCAAAAACATTCAGTACTTC. Its protein product is CASGGFAKNIQYF.

About this clonotype: A much larger clone lies one base from this, so it may be a read error. This sequence joins TRBV12-3 or TRBV12-4 and TRBJ2-3, with 7 bases that match TRBD2. The CDR3 contains 15 residues. The DNA for the CDR3 is TGTGTCAGCAGTCTAGCGGAACTTAGCACAGATACGCAGTATTTT. Protein sequence: CVSSLAELSTDTQYF.

The CDR3 is CAISPADPMWEQYF. In nucleotides, the CDR3 is TGTGCCATCAGCCCAGCGGACCCGATGTGGGAGCAGTACTTC. V gene TRBV10-3 combines with J gene TRBJ2-7, with D perhaps matching TRBD2 (5 bases). The V end lost 6 bases, the J end lost 7 bases, and 19 bases lay between the germline ends. Germline V CDR1 and CDR2: ENHRY, SYGVKD. The CDR3 spans 14 residues.

The rearrangement joins TRBV29-1 to TRBJ2-2, with TRBD1 matching over 9 bases. Germline V gene sequence: CDR1 SQVTM, CDR2 ANQGSEA. The CDR3 length is 12 residues. V was clipped by 6 bases and J by 6 bases; unmatched bases: 2. The CDR3 protein is CSVGTGSGELFF. CDR3 sequence (DNA): TGCAGCGTCGGGACAGGGTCCGGGGAGCTGTTTTTT.

This chain joins TRBV7-2 and TRBJ2-2; 9 nucleotides align to TRBD2. Germline V gene sequence: CDR1 SGHTA, CDR2 FQGNSA. The V gene end was trimmed by 2 bases and the J gene end by 3 bases; junction bases not matched to a gene: 7. This CDR3 has 17 residues. CDR3 in amino acids: CASSLSPWTSDTGELFF. CDR3 DNA sequence: TGTGCCAGCAGCTTAAGTCCTTGGACTAGCGACACCGGGGAGCTGTTTTTT.

There are many counts of this clonotype. One end of the junction does not line up with germline, which may come from a read error. The rearrangement joins TRBV11-2 to TRBJ2-5; possible D gene TRBD1, 6 bases. In germline, CDR1 is SGHAT, CDR2 FQNNGV. This CDR3 has 17 amino acids. The CDR3 coding sequence is TGCGCCAGCAGCTTCTTCCGGGACACCCTGGGGCAAGAGACCCAGTACTTC. Residues: CASSFFRDTLGQETQYF.

This clonotype has just a few counts. The J gene is TRBJ1-5, the V gene TRBV4-1, with D tentatively TRBD1 (6 bases). Germline V gives CDR1 MGHRA, CDR2 YSYEKL. V was cut by 5 bases and J by 3 bases, with 14 bases left in between. The CDR3 has 15 amino acids. CDR3 loop: CASSTYRDTNQPQHF. The CDR3 DNA reads as TGCGCCAGCAGCACATACCGGGACACCAATCAGCCCCAGCATTTT.

This clonotype was counted at least ten times. A junction end diverges from the germline sequence, so it may reflect a read error. The chain has TRBV27 and TRBJ2-7; D is possibly TRBD2 (6 bases). The germline V gene has CDR1 MNHEY and CDR2 SMNVEV (reference sequence). The CDR3 spans 10 residues. The CDR3 is CAACWAGRSF. In DNA, the CDR3 is TGTGCCGCGTGTTGGGCAGGGAGGTCCTTC.